The 27 T cell receptor beta chains given below trace back to one sample, sequenced in a study of blood T cells in healthy people across ages. Alongside a J-beta primer mix, a sample-barcoded 5' primer served in a second PCR lasting roughly 7 to 11 cycles. TCRdb independently ran MiXCR on the 5' RACE reads; one entry per CDR3 protein. The repertoire holds 800,000 or so distinct CDR3 sequences, with just under 25% as singletons. The same specimen was also included in a second study, on T cells of mothers and their children.

Sequenced input: blood. The receptors derive from a boy younger than 18 in good health.

This clonotype was observed a few times. The chain couples TRBV5-1 to TRBJ1-2; 9 bases fit TRBD1. The V segment lost 5 bases and the J segment 4 bases; nucleotides outside the gene matches: 3. The germline V gene has CDR1 SGHRS and CDR2 YFSETQ. The CDR3 is made up of 13 amino acids. The CDR3 coding sequence is TGCGCCAGCAGGGACAGGGGCGGCTATGGCTACACCTTC. Encoded protein: CASRDRGGYGYTF.

V is TRBV9 and J is TRBJ2-3; TRBD1 or TRBD2 may be the D gene (5 bases each). Germline V CDR1 and CDR2: SGDLS, YYNGEE. The CDR3 is 15 residues long. V was trimmed by 4 bases and J by 5 bases, leaving 17 bases between them. The CDR3, as DNA: TGTGCCAGCAGCCAAGGGGCCGTGGGAGTAGATACGCAGTATTTT. It is translated as CASSQGAVGVDTQYF.

The chain joins TRBV4-3 to TRBJ2-1, with D perhaps being TRBD1 or TRBD2 (5 bases each). This CDR3 region has 16 residues. V lost 2 bases, J lost 0 bases, and 11 bases lay in between. Germline values: CDR1 LGHNA, CDR2 YSLEER. CDR3: CASSQQPGGSYNEQFF. The CDR3 DNA is TGCGCCAGCAGCCAACAGCCTGGGGGCTCCTACAATGAGCAGTTCTTC.

This clonotype was detected once. V and J are TRBV28 and TRBJ1-2, with D perhaps TRBD1 (5 bases). Germline CDR1 MDHEN, CDR2 SYDVKM. This CDR3 has 17 amino acids. V lost 5 bases to trimming and J lost 2 bases, with 21 bases between them. This CDR3 is CASSLPPGWGRNYGYTF. The DNA of the CDR3 is TGTGCCAGCAGTCTCCCCCCGGGATGGGGGAGGAACTATGGCTACACCTTC.

This clonotype has more than one count but fewer than ten. The chain uses TRBV20-1 and TRBJ2-5; 7 positions match TRBD1. The V and J ends lost 0 bases and 5 bases, in that order; junction bases with no gene match: 3. This CDR3 contains 13 residues. CDR1 and CDR2 from the germline V gene are DFQATT and SNEGSKA (reference sequence). CDR3 protein: CSARDRGWETQYF. The CDR3 DNA sequence: TGCAGTGCTAGAGACAGGGGGTGGGAGACCCAGTACTTC.

This rearrangement joins TRBV25-1 to TRBJ2-7, with a possible D match to TRBD1 (6 bases). V was cut by 5 bases and J by 5 bases, with 22 bases left in between. The CDR3 sequence is 16 residues long. Germline lookup yields CDR1 MGHDK and CDR2 SYGVNS. CDR3 sequence (DNA): TGTGCCAGCAGTACCCGGGCAGGGCCAGGGGCTGACGAGCAGTACTTC. Encoded protein: CASSTRAGPGADEQYF.

The CDR3, as DNA: TGCGCCAGCAGCTTGTTAAGGCCCCAGCATTTT. Protein product: CASSLLRPQHF. The chain joins TRBV5-1 to TRBJ1-5; D unclear. The germline V gene encodes CDR1 SGHRS and CDR2 YFSETQ. Trimming removed 1 base at V and 9 bases at J, with 5 bases between. The CDR3 runs to 11 residues.

This clonotype showed up just a few times. The V gene is TRBV19, the J gene TRBJ2-3, with no clear D. CDR1 is LNHDA and CDR2 is SQIVND in the germline V gene (reference sequence). This CDR3 spans 11 amino acids. The V gene lost 1 base and the J gene lost 5 bases, with 1 base spanning the gap. DNA of the CDR3: TGTGCCAGTAGTATAGGAGATACGCAGTATTTT. Translated, it gives CASSIGDTQYF.

This clonotype has just a few counts. With a much larger clone just one base away, this may be a read error. The V and J genes are TRBV3-1 and TRBJ2-5; no definite D call. The end of the DNA is better explained by TRBJ2-7, so the J call may be wrong. The CDR3 sequence is 11 residues long. Germline loops: CDR1 LGHDT, CDR2 YNNKEL (reference sequence). The CDR3 DNA follows: TGTGCCAGCAGCCAAGCCCACGAGCAGTACTTC. The encoded protein is CASSQAHEQYF.

The rearrangement joins TRBV19 to TRBJ2-2; 7 nucleotides line up with TRBD1. After removal of 2 bases from V and 4 bases from J, the junction contained 4 bases not matched to a gene. This CDR3 contains 15 residues. Per the germline V gene, CDR1 is LNHDA and CDR2 is SQIVND (reference sequence). The CDR3 spells CASSIFGTATGELFF. CDR3 in DNA: TGTGCCAGTAGTATATTTGGGACAGCCACCGGGGAGCTGTTTTTT.

This clonotype occurred a few times. The chain is built from TRBV5-1 and TRBJ2-5; no clear D gene. Matching the DNA end better, TRBJ2-1 makes the J call doubtful. This CDR3 has 17 amino acids. The germline gives CDR1 SGHRS, CDR2 YFSETQ. This chain's CDR3 is CASSFSLEIGLLDEQFF. CDR3 DNA: TGCGCCAGCAGCTTTTCTCTGGAGATTGGGCTGTTAGATGAGCAGTTCTTC.

The J gene is TRBJ1-4, the V gene TRBV7-9; D possibly corresponds to TRBD1 (6 bases). The CDR3 spans 17 residues. V shed 5 bases and J shed 6 bases, with 22 bases lying between them. Germline V gives CDR1 SEHNR, CDR2 FQNEAQ (reference sequence). The CDR3 protein is CASSRLTVQGFDEKLFF. The CDR3 DNA reads TGTGCCAGCAGCCGACTTACGGTCCAGGGGTTTGATGAAAAACTGTTTTTT.

This chain uses TRBV20-1 with TRBJ2-5, with 10 nucleotides matching TRBD1. The J call is in doubt because the DNA end fits TRBJ2-7 better. CDR1 DFQATT and CDR2 SNEGSKA come from the germline V gene (reference sequence). This CDR3 has 15 residues. The CDR3 bases are TGCAGTGCTAGAGAGACCGGGACAGGGGCTTACGAGCAGTACTTC. It codes for CSARETGTGAYEQYF.

This clonotype was detected a few times. The CDR3 loop reads CASSDRHYNEQFF. CDR3 nucleotide sequence: TGTGCCAGCAGTGACCGTCATTACAATGAGCAGTTCTTC. The chain combines TRBV25-1 with TRBJ2-1; D unclear. V lost 3 bases and J 4 bases, leaving 7 bases between the germline ends. The CDR3 is 13 amino acids. In germline, CDR1 is MGHDK, CDR2 SYGVNS.

The rearrangement uses TRBV28 and TRBJ2-7; D tentatively fits TRBD1 or TRBD2 (5 bases each). CDR1 is MDHEN, CDR2 SYDVKM, per germline. Trimming removed 5 bases at V and 4 bases at J, with 21 bases between. The CDR3 extends over 16 amino acids. CDR3 nucleotides: TGTGCCAGCAGTCTTAGCCCGGGACGTAACTCTTACGAGCAGTACTTC. It specifies CASSLSPGRNSYEQYF.

The chain combines TRBV20-1 with TRBJ2-1; 9 bases map to TRBD1. Germline trimming cut 7 bases from V and 6 bases from J; bases unmatched to any gene: 13. CDR1 and CDR2 from the germline V gene are DFQATT and SNEGSKA (reference sequence). The CDR3 spans 15 residues. The CDR3 coding sequence is TGCAGTGTTAAAAGGACAGGGGTCAAGAGCAATGAGCAGTTCTTC. Its translation is CSVKRTGVKSNEQFF.

This clonotype has only a few counts. This chain connects TRBV11-2 to TRBJ1-4, with 7 bases matching TRBD1. The CDR3 has 18 residues. Germline V gene sequence: CDR1 SGHAT, CDR2 FQNNGV. After removal of 6 bases from V and 3 bases from J, the junction contained 16 bases not matched to a gene. CDR3 nucleotide sequence: TGTGCCAGCAGTGGGGTCTCTAGGACAGGACTGGCTAATGAAAAACTGTTTTTT. Residues: CASSGVSRTGLANEKLFF.

This clonotype has more than one count but fewer than ten. The V gene is TRBV29-1, the J gene TRBJ1-3; D gene uncertain. CDR1 SQVTM and CDR2 ANQGSEA come from the germline V gene. V was cut by 0 bases and J by 11 bases, with 5 bases left in between. CDR3 length equals 10 residues. CDR3: CSVEEGSIYF. The DNA for the CDR3 is TGCAGCGTTGAAGAGGGATCCATATATTTT.

The chain joins TRBV5-4 to TRBJ2-5, with D perhaps matching TRBD2 (6 bases). With 6 bases removed from V and 3 bases from J, the gap between germline ends came to 18 bases. CDR1 and CDR2 (germline): SGHNT, YYREEE (reference sequence). The CDR3 extends over 15 amino acids. DNA of the CDR3: TGTGCCAGCACCAAGATGGAGGGGCCGGAAGAGACCCAGTACTTC. This translates into CASTKMEGPEETQYF.

This clonotype was counted a few times. The chain has TRBV6-5 and TRBJ1-1; D is unclear. Trimming removed 5 bases from V and 1 base from J, with 8 bases in between. The V gene's germline CDR1 is MNHEY and CDR2 SVGAGI. This CDR3 spans 13 amino acids. CDR3 DNA sequence: TGTGCCAGCAGTCGGATGGCGAACACTGAAGCTTTCTTT. Its protein is CASSRMANTEAFF.

The CDR3 nucleotides are TGTGCCAGCAGTGAGGGGAGGACCTACGAGCAGTACTTC. Protein sequence: CASSEGRTYEQYF. The rearrangement links TRBV6-1 to TRBJ2-5; TRBD2 might be the D (6 bases). The J call is doubtful: the DNA matches TRBJ2-7 better. Germline V gene data show CDR1 as MNHNS and CDR2 as SASEGT. The CDR3 runs to 13 residues.

This clonotype was detected a few times. Germline and junction disagree at one end, which may indicate a read error. The rearrangement uses TRBV6-2 or TRBV6-3 and TRBJ2-1; TRBD1 agrees at 9 bases. This CDR3 spans 14 amino acids. The germline V gene has CDR1 MNHEY and CDR2 SVGEGT. CDR3 region: CTSSWDRVDNEQFF. The DNA of the CDR3 is TGTACCAGCAGTTGGGACAGGGTCGACAATGAGCAGTTCTTC.

This chain connects TRBV6-2 or TRBV6-3 to TRBJ2-7; D is unclear. CDR1 is MNHEY and CDR2 is SVGEGT in the germline V gene. Trimming removed 6 bases from V and 3 bases from J, with 12 bases in between. The CDR3 runs to 13 residues. The CDR3 region is CASRHCGSYEQYF. The CDR3 nucleotides read TGTGCCAGCAGGCACTGCGGTAGCTACGAGCAGTACTTC.

The V gene is TRBV20-1, the J gene TRBJ2-1; TRBD1 matches at 12 bases. The end of the DNA is better explained by TRBJ2-7, so the J call may be wrong. The CDR3 has 15 amino acids. Germline V gene data show CDR1 as DFQATT and CDR2 as SNEGSKA (reference sequence). The CDR3 loop is CSASYPGQGALEQYF. The DNA for the CDR3 is TGCAGTGCTAGTTATCCGGGACAGGGGGCGCTTGAGCAGTACTTC.

This rearrangement joins TRBV20-1 to TRBJ2-3; D perhaps matches TRBD2 (7 bases). V was shortened by 5 bases and J by 2 bases, with 17 bases between the two germline ends. Germline V gene data show CDR1 as DFQATT and CDR2 as SNEGSKA (reference sequence). The CDR3 is 15 amino acids. The CDR3 nucleotides read TGCAGTGCTGGGGGGGACATGACATTCACAGATACGCAGTATTTT. As protein: CSAGGDMTFTDTQYF.

This rearrangement joins TRBV7-9 to TRBJ2-1; D call uncertain. The germline gives CDR1 SEHNR, CDR2 FQNEAQ (reference sequence). The CDR3 extends over 16 amino acids. The V and J ends lost 3 bases and 4 bases respectively, with 16 bases between them. The CDR3 is CASSFLIPTPYNEQFF. CDR3 nucleotide sequence: TGTGCCAGCAGCTTCTTAATCCCAACACCTTACAATGAGCAGTTCTTC.

This clonotype was seen more than once but under ten times. The chain is built from TRBV7-9 and TRBJ1-4; D might be TRBD1 (5 bases). The CDR3 length is 14 residues. With 5 bases removed from V and 5 bases from J, the gap between germline ends came to 12 bases. Germline loops: CDR1 SEHNR, CDR2 FQNEAQ (reference sequence). CDR3: CASSDRDGNEKLFF. In nucleotides, the CDR3 is TGTGCCAGCAGCGACCGGGACGGGAATGAAAAACTGTTTTTT.